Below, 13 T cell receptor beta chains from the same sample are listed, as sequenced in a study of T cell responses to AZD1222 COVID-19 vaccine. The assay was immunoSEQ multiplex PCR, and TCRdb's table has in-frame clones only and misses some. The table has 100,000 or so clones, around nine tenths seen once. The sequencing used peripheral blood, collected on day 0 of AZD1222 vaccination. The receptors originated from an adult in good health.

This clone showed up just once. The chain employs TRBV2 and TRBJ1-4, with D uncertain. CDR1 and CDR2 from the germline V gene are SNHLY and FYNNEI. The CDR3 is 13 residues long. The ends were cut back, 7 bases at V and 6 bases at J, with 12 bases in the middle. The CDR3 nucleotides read TGTGCCAGCATCCTGGGCGGGGATGAAAAACTGTTTTTT. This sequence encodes CASILGGDEKLFF.

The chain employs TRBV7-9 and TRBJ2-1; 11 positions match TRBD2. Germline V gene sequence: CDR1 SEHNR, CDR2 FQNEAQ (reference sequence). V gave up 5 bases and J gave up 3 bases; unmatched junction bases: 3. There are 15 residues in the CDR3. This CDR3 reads CASSPGTSGYNEQFF. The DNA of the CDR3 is TGTGCCAGCAGCCCCGGGACTAGCGGCTACAATGAGCAGTTCTTC. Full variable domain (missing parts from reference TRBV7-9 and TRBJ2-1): DTGVSQNPRHKITKRGQNVTFRCDPISEHNRLYWYRQTLGQGPEFLTYFQNEAQLEKSRLLSDRFSAERPKGSFSTLEIQRTEQGDSAMYLCASSPGTSGYNEQFFGPGTRLTVL.

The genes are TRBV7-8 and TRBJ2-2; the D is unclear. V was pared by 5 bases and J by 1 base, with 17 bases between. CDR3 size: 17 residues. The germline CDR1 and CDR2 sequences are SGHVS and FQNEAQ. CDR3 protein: CASSTQPGIVNTGELFF. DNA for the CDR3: TGTGCCAGCAGCACTCAACCCGGTATTGTGAACACCGGGGAGCTGTTTTTT.

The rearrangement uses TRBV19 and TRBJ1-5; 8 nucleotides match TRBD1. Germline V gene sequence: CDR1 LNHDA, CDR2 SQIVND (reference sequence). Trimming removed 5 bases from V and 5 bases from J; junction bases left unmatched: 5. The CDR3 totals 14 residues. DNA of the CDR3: TGTGCCAGTAGTTCCACAGGGGGGGATCAGCCCCAGCATTTT. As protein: CASSSTGGDQPQHF.

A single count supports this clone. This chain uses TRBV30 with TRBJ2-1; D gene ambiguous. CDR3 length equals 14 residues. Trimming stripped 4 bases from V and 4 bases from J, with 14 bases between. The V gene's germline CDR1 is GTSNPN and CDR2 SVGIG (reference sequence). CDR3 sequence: CAWNGAALYNEQFF. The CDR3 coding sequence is TGTGCCTGGAATGGAGCAGCCTTGTACAATGAGCAGTTCTTC.

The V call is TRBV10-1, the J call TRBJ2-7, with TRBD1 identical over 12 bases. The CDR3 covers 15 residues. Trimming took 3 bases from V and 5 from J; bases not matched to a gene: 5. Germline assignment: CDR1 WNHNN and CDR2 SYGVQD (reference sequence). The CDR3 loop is CASSDQGQGAHEQYF. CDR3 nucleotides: TGCGCCAGCAGTGACCAGGGACAGGGGGCCCACGAGCAGTACTTC.

The CDR3 sequence: CASISTSMSYGYTF. The CDR3 coding sequence is TGTGCCAGCATTTCGACCTCTATGAGTTATGGCTACACCTTC. The rearrangement links TRBV6-6 to TRBJ1-2; D uncertain. The ends were cut back, 7 bases at V and 5 bases at J, with 17 bases in the middle. Germline V gives CDR1 MNHNY, CDR2 SVGAGI (reference sequence). This CDR3 comprises 14 residues.

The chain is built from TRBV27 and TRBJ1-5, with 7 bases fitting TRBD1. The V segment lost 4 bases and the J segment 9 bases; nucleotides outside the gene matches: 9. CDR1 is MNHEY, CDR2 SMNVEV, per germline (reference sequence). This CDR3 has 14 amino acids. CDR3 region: CASSSTGAWRPQHF. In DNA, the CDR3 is TGTGCCAGCAGTTCAACAGGGGCGTGGCGGCCCCAGCATTTT.

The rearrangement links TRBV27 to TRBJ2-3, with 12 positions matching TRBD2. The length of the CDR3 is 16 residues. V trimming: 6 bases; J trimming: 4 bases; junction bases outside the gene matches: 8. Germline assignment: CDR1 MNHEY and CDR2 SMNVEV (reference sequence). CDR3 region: CASRLVLAGGPDTQYF. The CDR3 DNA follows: TGTGCCAGCAGACTAGTACTAGCGGGAGGCCCAGATACGCAGTATTTT.

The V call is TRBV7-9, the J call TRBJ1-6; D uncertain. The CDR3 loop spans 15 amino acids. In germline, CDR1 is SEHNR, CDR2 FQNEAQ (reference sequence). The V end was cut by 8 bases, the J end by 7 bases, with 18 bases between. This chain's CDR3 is CASSLAGHVNSPLHF. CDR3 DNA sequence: TGTGCCAGCTCCCTAGCCGGCCATGTGAATTCACCCCTCCACTTT.

The CDR3 sequence: CASSETGSIETQYF. The DNA of the CDR3 is TGCGCCAGCAGTGAGACAGGGTCGATAGAGACCCAGTACTTC. V is TRBV10-1 and J is TRBJ2-5; perhaps TRBD1 as D (6 bases). The CDR3 has 14 residues. Germline CDR1 reads WNHNN; CDR2 reads SYGVQD (reference sequence). The V gene lost 2 bases and the J gene lost 4 bases, with 11 bases spanning the gap.

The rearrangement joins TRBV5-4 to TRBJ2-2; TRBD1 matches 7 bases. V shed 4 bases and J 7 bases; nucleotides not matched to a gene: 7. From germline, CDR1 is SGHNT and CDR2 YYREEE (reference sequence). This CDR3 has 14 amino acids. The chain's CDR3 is CASSSYRGHGELFF. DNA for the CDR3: TGTGCCAGCAGCAGCTACAGGGGACACGGGGAGCTGTTTTTT.

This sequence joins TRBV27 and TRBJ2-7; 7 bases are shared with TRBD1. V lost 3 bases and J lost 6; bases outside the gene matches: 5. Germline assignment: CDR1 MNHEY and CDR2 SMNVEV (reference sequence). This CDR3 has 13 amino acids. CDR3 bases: TGTGCCAGCAGTTTGGACAGGTATGGCGAGCAGTACTTC. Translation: CASSLDRYGEQYF.